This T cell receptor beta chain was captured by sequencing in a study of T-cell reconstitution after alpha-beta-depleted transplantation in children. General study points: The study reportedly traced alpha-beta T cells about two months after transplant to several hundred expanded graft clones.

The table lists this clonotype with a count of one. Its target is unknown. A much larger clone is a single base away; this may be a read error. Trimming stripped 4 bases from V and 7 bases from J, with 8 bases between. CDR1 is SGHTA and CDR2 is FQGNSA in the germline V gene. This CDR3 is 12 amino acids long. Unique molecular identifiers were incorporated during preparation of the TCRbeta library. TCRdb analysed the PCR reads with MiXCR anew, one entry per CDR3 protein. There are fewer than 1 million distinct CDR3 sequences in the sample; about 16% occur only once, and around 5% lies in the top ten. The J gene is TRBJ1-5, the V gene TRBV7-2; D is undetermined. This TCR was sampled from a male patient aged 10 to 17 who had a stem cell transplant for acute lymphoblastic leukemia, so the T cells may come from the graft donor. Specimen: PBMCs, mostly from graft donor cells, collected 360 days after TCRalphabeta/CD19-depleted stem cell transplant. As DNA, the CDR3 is TGTGCCAGCAGCTCAAATGGGCAGCCCCAGCATTTT. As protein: CASSSNGQPQHF.